The clone carrying this T cell receptor (beta chain) was counted once. What it binds is not known. Profiling that covered TCR beta VDJ and CDR3 relied on genomic DNA as its template. TCRdb re-called the reads with MiXCR, one entry per CDR3 protein. The sample consists of just over 400,000 distinct CDR3 sequences, under 80% of them appearing once. This entry is derived from a study of CD8+CD57+ T cells in acquired aplastic anemia. In the study overall: Healthy CD8+ samples averaged about 10 million reads.

The CDR3 loop spans 13 amino acids. Germline V gives CDR1 DFQATT, CDR2 SNEGSKA (reference sequence). Between the trimmed V and J ends, which lost 3 bases and 8 bases, there was a span of 17 bases. General observations from the study: Statistical testing detected no significant gap in CD8+ Simpson's diversity between patients and controls. Patients and controls shared 25 to 30 CD8+ CDR3 sequences, which appeared highly expressed in patients and within their immunodominant clones.

This sequence originates from a human donor in good health, serving as a control. Sequencing input: sorted CD4+, CD8+, or CD8+CD57+ T cells (not recorded which) from PBMCs. The chain couples TRBV20-1 to TRBJ2-7, with D possibly matching TRBD2 (5 bases). The chain's CDR3 is CSASIPSLTQQYF. Here the CDR3 DNA reads TGCAGTGCTAGTATCCCTAGCTTAACGCAGCAGTACTTC.